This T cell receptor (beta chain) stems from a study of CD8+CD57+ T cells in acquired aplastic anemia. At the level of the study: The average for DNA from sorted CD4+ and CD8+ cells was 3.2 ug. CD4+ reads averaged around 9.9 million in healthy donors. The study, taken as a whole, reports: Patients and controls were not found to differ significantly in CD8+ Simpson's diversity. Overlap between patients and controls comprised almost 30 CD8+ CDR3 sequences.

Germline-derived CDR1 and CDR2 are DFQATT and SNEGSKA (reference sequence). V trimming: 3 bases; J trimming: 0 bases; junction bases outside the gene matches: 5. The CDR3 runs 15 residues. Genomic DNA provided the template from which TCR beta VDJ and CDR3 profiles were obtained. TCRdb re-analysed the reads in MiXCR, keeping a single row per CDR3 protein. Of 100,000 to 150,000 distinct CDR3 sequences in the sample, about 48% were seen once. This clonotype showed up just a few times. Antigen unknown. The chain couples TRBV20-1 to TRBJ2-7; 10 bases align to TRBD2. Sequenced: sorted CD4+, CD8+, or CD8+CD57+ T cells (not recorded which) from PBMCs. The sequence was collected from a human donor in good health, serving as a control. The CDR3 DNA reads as TGCAGTGCTAGGAACCTAGCGGGGGACTCCTACGAGCAGTACTTC. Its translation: CSARNLAGDSYEQYF.